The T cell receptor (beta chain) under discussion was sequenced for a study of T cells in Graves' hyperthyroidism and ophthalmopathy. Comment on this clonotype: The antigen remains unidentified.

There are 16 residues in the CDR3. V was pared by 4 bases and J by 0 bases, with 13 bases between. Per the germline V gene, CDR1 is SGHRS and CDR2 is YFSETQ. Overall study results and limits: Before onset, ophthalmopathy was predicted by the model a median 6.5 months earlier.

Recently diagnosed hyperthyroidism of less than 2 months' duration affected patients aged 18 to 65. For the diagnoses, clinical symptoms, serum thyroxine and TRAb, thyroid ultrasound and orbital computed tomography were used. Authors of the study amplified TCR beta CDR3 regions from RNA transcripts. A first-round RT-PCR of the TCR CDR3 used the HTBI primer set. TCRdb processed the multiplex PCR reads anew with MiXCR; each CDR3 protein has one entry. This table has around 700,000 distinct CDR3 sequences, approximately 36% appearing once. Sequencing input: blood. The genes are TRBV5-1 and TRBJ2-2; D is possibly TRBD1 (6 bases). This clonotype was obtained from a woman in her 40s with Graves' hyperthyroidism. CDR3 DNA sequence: TGCGCCAGCAGCCCAGGACAGCTATCGAACACCGGGGAGCTGTTTTTT. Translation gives CASSPGQLSNTGELFF. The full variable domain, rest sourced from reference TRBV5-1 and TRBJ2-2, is KAGVTQTPRYLIKTRGQQVTLSCSPISGHRSVSWYQQTPGQGLQFLFEYFSETQRNKGNFPGRFSGRQFSNSRSEMNVSTLELGDSALYLCASSPGQLSNTGELFFGEGSRLTVL.